This T cell receptor (beta chain) was captured in a study of esophageal squamous cell carcinoma under preoperative chemotherapy. Study summary: TCR repertoires were profiled from both peripheral blood T cells and tumor-infiltrating lymphocytes.

TCRdb used MiXCR to reprocess the PCR reads, holding one entry per CDR3 protein. This sample has under 13,000 distinct CDR3 sequences, with approximately 62% found just once. Germline values: CDR1 MNHNS, CDR2 SASEGT. This CDR3 contains 13 residues. Time point denoted: after preoperative PTX-NDP chemotherapy. As for this clonotype: As yet, its antigen is unknown. One junction end does not reproduce the germline sequence, and a read error may be involved.

Overall study results and limits: After paclitaxel-nedaplatin, abundant clones were more likely to contract than amplify. After treatment, tumor-infiltrating lymphocytes seemed to come partly from incoming peripheral T cells, not only local changes. Peripheral T cells showed a significant TCR diversity increase after chemotherapy, unlike tumor-infiltrating lymphocytes.

V and J are TRBV6-1 and TRBJ2-3; 8 positions match TRBD2. The receptor's source is a human donor with esophageal squamous cell carcinoma. The donor label of this sample is uncertain. Sampling was carried out from a patient given preoperative chemotherapy. Written as DNA, the CDR3 is TGTGCCAGGGGCGCGGGGGGCACAAATACGCAGTATTTT. This sequence encodes CARGAGGTNTQYF.